This T cell receptor beta chain derives from a study of shared clonotypes between healthy human individuals. With respect to this clone: The target antigen is unknown.

Study-wide results and caveats: Compared with clonotypes that all four donors shared, non-shared clonotypes had lower generation probabilities.

Adult donors, all healthy and HIV-negative, had no recent acute infections or vaccinations. Sequenced by immunoSEQ multiplex PCR; TCRdb stores in-frame clones only, minus some. The sample holds roughly 2,300,000 clones, less than 95% seen once. V lost 4 bases to trimming and J lost 8 bases, with 9 bases between them. The CDR3 sequence is 12 residues long. CDR1 is SGDLS and CDR2 is YYNGEE in the germline V gene. The sequencing sample was made of naive CD4+ T cells from PBMCs. Subset specified: CD45RA+ positively selected. The J gene is TRBJ2-2, the V gene TRBV9; D gene unclear. The receptor's source is a young man in good health. Some clones in this sample may be carry-over from other donors' samples. Written as DNA, the CDR3 is TGTGCCAGCAGCATCAGACCAGGGGAGCTGTTTTTT. Residues: CASSIRPGELFF.